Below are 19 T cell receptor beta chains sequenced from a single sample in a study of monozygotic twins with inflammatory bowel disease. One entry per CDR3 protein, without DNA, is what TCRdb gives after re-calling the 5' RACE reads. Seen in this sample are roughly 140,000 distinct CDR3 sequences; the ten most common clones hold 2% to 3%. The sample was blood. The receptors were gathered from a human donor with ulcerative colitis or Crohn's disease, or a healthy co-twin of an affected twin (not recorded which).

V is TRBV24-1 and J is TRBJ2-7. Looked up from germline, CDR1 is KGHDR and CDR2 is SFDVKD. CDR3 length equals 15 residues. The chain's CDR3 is CATSDSTAVSYEQYF.

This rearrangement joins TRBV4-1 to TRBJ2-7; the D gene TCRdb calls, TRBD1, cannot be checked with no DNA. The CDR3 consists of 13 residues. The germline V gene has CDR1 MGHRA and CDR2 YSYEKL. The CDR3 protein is CASSRTGSYEQYF.

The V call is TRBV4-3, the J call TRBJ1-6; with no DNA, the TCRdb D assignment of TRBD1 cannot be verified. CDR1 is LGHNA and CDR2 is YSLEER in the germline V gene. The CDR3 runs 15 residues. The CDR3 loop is CASSQDTGYNSPLHF.

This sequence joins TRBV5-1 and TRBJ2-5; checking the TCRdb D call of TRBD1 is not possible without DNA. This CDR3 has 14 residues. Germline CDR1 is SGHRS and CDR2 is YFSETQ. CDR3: CASCAGQGQETQYF.

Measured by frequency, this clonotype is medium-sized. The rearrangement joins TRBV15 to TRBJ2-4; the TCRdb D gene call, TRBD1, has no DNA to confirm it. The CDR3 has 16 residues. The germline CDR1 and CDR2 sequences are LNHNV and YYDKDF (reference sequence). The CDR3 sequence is CATSRELQGVKNIQYF.

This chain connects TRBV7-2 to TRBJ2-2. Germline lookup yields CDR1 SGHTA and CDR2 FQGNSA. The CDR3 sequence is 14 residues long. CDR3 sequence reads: CASSHWSYTGELFF.

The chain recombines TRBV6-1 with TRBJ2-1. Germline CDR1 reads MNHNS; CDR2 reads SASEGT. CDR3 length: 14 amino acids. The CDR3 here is CASSPIVRSNEQFF.

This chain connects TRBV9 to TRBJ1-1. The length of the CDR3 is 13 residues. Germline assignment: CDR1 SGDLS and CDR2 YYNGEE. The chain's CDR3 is CASSVGTSTEAFF.

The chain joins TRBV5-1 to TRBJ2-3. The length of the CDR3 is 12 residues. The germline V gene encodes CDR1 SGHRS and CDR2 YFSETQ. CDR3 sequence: CASSSSTDTQYF. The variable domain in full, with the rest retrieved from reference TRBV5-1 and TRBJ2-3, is KAGVTQTPRYLIKTRGQQVTLSCSPISGHRSVSWYQQTPGQGLQFLFEYFSETQRNKGNFPGRFSGRQFSNSRSEMNVSTLELGDSALYLCASSSSTDTQYFGPGTRLTVL.

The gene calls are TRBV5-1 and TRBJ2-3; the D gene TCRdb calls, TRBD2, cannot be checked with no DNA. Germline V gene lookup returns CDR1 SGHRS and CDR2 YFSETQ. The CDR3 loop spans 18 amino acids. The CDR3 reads CASSLAGTGDLSTDTQYF.

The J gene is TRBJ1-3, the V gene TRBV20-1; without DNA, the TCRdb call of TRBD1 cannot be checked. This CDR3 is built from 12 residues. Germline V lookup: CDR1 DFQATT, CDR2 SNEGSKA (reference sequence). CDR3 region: CSATGQGNTIYF.

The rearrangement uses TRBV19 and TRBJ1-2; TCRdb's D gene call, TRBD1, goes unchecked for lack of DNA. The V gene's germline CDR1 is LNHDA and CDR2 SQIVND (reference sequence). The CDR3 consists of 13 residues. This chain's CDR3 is CASQGSSFDGYTF.

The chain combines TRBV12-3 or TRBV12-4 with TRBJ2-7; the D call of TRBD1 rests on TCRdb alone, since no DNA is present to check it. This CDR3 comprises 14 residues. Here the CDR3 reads CASSLWDGLGEQYF.

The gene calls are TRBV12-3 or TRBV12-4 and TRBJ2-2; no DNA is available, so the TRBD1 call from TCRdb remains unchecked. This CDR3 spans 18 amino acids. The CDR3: CASSFSNWPGHVTGELFF.

CDR3 in amino acids: CASSPPGGNMQYF. The V call is TRBV18, the J call TRBJ2-4; TCRdb reports TRBD2, a call that lacks DNA to check it against. Germline lookup yields CDR1 KGHSH and CDR2 LQKENI. The CDR3 length is 13 residues.

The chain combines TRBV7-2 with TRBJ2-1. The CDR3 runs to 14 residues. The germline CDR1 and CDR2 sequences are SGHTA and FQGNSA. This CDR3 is CASSLSPAYNEQFF.

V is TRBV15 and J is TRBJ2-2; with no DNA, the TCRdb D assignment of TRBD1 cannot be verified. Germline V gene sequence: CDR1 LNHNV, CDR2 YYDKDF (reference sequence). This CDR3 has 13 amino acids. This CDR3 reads CATSKGFTGELFF.

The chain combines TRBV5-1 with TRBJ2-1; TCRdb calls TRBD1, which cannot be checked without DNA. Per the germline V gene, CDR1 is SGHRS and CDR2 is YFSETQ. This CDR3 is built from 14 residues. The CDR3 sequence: CASSQGSSYNEQFF.

CDR3 sequence: CASSFLAGTHEQYF. The V call is TRBV7-6, the J call TRBJ2-7; the D gene TCRdb calls, TRBD2, cannot be checked with no DNA. This CDR3 region has 14 residues. CDR1 and CDR2 from the germline V gene are SGHVS and FNYEAQ. The variable domain in full, with the rest retrieved from reference TRBV7-6 and TRBJ2-7, is GAGVSQSPRYKVTKRGQDVALRCDPISGHVSLYWYRQALGQGPEFLTYFNYEAQQDKSGLPNDRFSAERPEGSISTLTIQRTEQRDSAMYRCASSFLAGTHEQYFGPGTRLTVT.